This TCR beta chain was sequenced in a study of immune evolution from preneoplasia to lung adenocarcinoma. Patients had resection in Japan or China between about 2014 and 2018. H&E slides confirmed each diagnosis, reviewed by two pathologists independently. The CDR3 length is 13 residues. Germline V gives CDR1 SGHDN, CDR2 FVKESK. Trimming left V 5 bases short and J 7 bases short, with 9 bases between. Method: immunoSEQ multiplex PCR; TCRdb's copy keeps in-frame clones and lacks some. This repertoire shows over 30,000 clones, about 73% found once; its top ten account for around 6.1%. General observations from the study: T cell clonality was higher in KRAS-mutant than EGFR-mutant or wild-type nodules. From normal lung to invasive adenocarcinoma, top clone frequencies appeared to decrease.

Turning to this clone: Antigen specificity is unknown. Distinct nucleotide sequences in the sample also encode this CDR3.

The clonotype originates from a person in their sixties or seventies with lung adenocarcinoma. The source material was FFPE invasive lung adenocarcinoma tissue. The chain links TRBV14 to TRBJ1-6, with a possible D match to TRBD1 (6 bases). The CDR3 nucleotides read TGTGCCAGCAGCTGGACAGAGAATTCACCCCTCCACTTT. Its protein product is CASSWTENSPLHF.